Listed here are 8 T cell receptor beta chains from one sample, sequenced in a study of cytomegalovirus exposure and HLA in healthy donors. A multiplex PCR was run with 60 Vbeta primers and 13 Jbeta primers. Produced via immunoSEQ multiplex PCR; TCRdb's table is partial and in-frame only. The table has about 100,000 clones, over 65% seen once. The specimen was PBMCs. The receptor source for this set is a woman aged 18-35 years in good health and CMV-seropositive.

This rearrangement joins TRBV2 to TRBJ2-7; 12 nucleotides align to TRBD1. Germline CDR1 is SNHLY and CDR2 is FYNNEI. J gave up 7 bases and V 6 bases, and 4 bases lay outside the gene matches. This CDR3 region has 13 residues. The CDR3, as DNA: TGTGCCAGCAGGGGGACAGGGGGCGGGGAGCAGTACTTC. Its translation is CASRGTGGGEQYF.

This chain joins TRBV10-3 and TRBJ2-2, with 11 bases lining up with TRBD2. V was pared by 6 bases and J by 0 bases, with 3 bases of the junction left unmatched. Germline loops: CDR1 ENHRY, CDR2 SYGVKD. The CDR3 has 16 amino acids. CDR3 sequence: CAISPGLAANTGELFF. In DNA, the CDR3 is TGTGCCATCAGCCCGGGACTAGCGGCGAACACCGGGGAGCTGTTTTTT.

The rearrangement links TRBV28 to TRBJ1-5; TRBD1 aligns across 8 bases. Germline trimming cut 6 bases from V and 2 bases from J; bases unmatched to any gene: 6. This CDR3 has 15 amino acids. Germline V gives CDR1 MDHEN, CDR2 SYDVKM. The CDR3 DNA reads as TGTGCCAGCAGCCTGACAGGGGAGGGCAATCAGCCCCAGCATTTT. Protein product: CASSLTGEGNQPQHF.

J is TRBJ1-5 and V is TRBV5-1, with D possibly being TRBD1 (6 bases). The length of the CDR3 is 14 residues. V was shortened by 4 bases and J by 10 bases, with 18 bases between the two germline ends. Per the germline V gene, CDR1 is SGHRS and CDR2 is YFSETQ. The CDR3 here is CASSGGSAGEPQHF. Here the CDR3 DNA reads TGCGCCAGCAGCGGGGGCTCCGCAGGGGAACCCCAGCATTTT.

This chain connects TRBV27 to TRBJ1-2; D might be TRBD1 (5 bases). The CDR3 runs to 14 residues. Trimming stripped 3 bases from V and 4 bases from J, with 12 bases between. From germline, CDR1 is MNHEY and CDR2 SMNVEV (reference sequence). The CDR3 region is CASSLGQTFYGYTF. CDR3 nucleotides: TGTGCCAGCAGTTTGGGGCAGACCTTCTATGGCTACACCTTC.

CDR3 in amino acids: CASSPSSGFYNEQFF. The CDR3 nucleotides read TGCGCCAGCAGCCCATCTAGCGGGTTTTACAATGAGCAGTTCTTC. This rearrangement joins TRBV5-1 to TRBJ2-1; TRBD2 matches at 8 bases. Trimming at V came to 4 bases and at J to 4 bases, leaving 7 bases not matched to a gene. CDR1 is SGHRS, CDR2 YFSETQ, per germline. The CDR3 covers 15 residues.

The chain combines TRBV4-3 with TRBJ2-7; 7 bases line up with TRBD1. The CDR3 has 14 amino acids. Per germline, CDR1 LGHNA and CDR2 YSLEER. The trim removed 4 bases at V and 0 bases at J, leaving 3 bases unmatched. This CDR3 is CASSPRTGSYEQYF. The DNA for the CDR3 is TGCGCCAGCAGCCCTAGGACAGGCTCCTACGAGCAGTACTTC.

The chain uses TRBV6-5 and TRBJ1-1, with D possibly TRBD1 on 5 matching bases. The ends were cut back, 2 bases at V and 5 bases at J, with 12 bases in the middle. Germline assignment: CDR1 MNHEY and CDR2 SVGAGI. The CDR3 sequence is 14 residues long. The CDR3 loop is CASSYGSGGTEAFF. DNA for the CDR3: TGTGCCAGCAGTTACGGGAGTGGGGGGACTGAAGCTTTCTTT.